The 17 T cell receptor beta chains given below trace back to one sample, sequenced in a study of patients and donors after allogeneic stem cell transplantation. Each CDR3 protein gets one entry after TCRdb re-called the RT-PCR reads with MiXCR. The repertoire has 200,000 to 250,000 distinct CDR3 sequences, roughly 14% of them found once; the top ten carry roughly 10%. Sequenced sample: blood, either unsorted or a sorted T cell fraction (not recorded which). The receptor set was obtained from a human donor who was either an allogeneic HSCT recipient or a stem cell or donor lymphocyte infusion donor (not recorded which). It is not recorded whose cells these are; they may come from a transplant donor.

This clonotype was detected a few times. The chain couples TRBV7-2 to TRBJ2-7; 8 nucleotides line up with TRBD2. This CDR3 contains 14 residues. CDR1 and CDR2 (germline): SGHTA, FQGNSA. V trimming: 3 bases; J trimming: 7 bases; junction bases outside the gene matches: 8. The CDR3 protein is CASSFSGAPGEQYF. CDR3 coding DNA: TGTGCCAGCAGCTTTAGCGGGGCCCCAGGGGAGCAGTACTTC.

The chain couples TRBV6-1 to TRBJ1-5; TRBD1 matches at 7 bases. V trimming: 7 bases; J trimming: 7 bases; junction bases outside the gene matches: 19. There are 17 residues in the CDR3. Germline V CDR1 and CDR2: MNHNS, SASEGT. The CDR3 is CASTSTGNVWLQQPQHF. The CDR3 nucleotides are TGTGCCAGCACCTCGACAGGGAATGTTTGGCTCCAACAGCCCCAGCATTTT.

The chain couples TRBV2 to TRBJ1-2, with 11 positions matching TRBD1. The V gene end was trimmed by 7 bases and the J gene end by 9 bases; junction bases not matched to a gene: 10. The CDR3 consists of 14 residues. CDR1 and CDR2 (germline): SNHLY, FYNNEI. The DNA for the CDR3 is TGTGCCAGCATTTTCCGGACAGGGGGCTCGAGCTACACCTTC. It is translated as CASIFRTGGSSYTF.

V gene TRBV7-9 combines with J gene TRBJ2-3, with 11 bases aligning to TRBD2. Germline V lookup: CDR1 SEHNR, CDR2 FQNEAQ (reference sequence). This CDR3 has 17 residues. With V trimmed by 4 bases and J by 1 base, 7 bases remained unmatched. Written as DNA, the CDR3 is TGTGCCAGCAGCTCCCTGACTAGCGGGGTTGGCACAGATACGCAGTATTTT. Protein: CASSSLTSGVGTDTQYF.

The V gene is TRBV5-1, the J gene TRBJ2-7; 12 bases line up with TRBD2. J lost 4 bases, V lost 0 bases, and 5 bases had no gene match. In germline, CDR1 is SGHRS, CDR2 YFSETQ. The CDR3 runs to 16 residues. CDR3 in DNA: TGCGCCAGCAGCTTGGTCGCTAGCGGGAGGGCATACGAGCAGTACTTC. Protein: CASSLVASGRAYEQYF.

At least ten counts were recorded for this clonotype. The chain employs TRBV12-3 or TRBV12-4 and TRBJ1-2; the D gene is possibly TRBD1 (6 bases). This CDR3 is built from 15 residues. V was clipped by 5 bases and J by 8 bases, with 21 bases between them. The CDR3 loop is CASSTQGTGAKGYTF. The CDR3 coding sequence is TGTGCCAGCAGTACACAAGGGACGGGGGCGAAAGGCTACACCTTC.

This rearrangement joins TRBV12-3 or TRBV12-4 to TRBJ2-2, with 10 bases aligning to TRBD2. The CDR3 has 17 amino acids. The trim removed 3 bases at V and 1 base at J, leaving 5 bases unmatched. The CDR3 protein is CASSLLAGVLNTGELFF. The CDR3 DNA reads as TGTGCCAGCAGTTTGCTAGCGGGAGTGCTGAACACCGGGGAGCTGTTTTTT.

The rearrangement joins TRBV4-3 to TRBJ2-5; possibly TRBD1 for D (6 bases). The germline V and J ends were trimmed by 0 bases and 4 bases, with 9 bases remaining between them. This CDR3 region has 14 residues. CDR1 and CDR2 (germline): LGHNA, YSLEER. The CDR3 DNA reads TGCGCCAGCAGCCAAGAAGGCAGGGGAGAGACCCAGTACTTC. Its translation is CASSQEGRGETQYF.

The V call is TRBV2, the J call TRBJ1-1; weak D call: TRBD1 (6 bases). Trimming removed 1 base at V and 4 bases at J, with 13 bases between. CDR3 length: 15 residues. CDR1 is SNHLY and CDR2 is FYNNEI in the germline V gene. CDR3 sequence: CASSEGWRGTTEAFF. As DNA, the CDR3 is TGTGCCAGCAGTGAAGGGTGGAGGGGGACCACTGAAGCTTTCTTT.

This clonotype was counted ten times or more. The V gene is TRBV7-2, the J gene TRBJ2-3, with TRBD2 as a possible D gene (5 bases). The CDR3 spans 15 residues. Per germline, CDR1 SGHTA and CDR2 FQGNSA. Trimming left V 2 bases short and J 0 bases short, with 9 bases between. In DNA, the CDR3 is TGTGCCAGCAGCTTATCGGGGAGTAGCACAGATACGCAGTATTTT. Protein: CASSLSGSSTDTQYF.

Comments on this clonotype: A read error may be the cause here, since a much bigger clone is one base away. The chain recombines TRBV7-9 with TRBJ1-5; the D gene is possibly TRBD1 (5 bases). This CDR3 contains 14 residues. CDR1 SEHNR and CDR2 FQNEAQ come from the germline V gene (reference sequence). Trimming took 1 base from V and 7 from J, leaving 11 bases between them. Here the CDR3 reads CASSLVGVAQPQHF. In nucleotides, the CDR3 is TGTGCCAGCAGCTTAGTAGGGGTTGCGCAGCCCCAGCATTTT. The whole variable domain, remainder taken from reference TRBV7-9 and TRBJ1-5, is DTGVSQNPRHKITKRGQNVTFRCDPISEHNRLYWYRQTLGQGPEFLTYFQNEAQLEKSRLLSDRFSAERPKGSFSTLEIQRTEQGDSAMYLCASSLVGVAQPQHFGDGTRLSIL.

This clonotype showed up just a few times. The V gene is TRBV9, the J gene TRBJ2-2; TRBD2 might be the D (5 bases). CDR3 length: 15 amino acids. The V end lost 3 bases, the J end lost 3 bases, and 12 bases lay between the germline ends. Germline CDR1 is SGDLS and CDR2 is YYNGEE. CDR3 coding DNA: TGTGCCAGCAGCGGACCCTACGGGGACACCGGGGAGCTGTTTTTT. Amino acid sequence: CASSGPYGDTGELFF.

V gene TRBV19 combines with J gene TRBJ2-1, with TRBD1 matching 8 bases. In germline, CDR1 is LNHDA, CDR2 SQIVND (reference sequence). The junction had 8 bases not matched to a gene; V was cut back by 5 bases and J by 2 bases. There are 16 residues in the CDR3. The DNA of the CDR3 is TGTGCCAGTAGTCCGAGACAGGGGACGGCCTACAATGAGCAGTTCTTC. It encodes CASSPRQGTAYNEQFF.

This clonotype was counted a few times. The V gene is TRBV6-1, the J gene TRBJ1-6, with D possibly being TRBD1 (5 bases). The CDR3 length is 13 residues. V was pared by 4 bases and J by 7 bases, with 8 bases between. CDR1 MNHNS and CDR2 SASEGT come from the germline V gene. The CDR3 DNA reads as TGTGCCAGCAGTGGACAGAACAATTCACCCCTCCACTTT. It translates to CASSGQNNSPLHF.

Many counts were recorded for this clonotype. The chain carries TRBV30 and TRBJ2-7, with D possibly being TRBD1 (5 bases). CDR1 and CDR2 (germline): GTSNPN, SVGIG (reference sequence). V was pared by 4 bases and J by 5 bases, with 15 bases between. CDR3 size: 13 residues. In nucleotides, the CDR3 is TGTGCCTGGAAGAGAAAGGGGTACAACGAGCAGTACTTC. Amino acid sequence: CAWKRKGYNEQYF.

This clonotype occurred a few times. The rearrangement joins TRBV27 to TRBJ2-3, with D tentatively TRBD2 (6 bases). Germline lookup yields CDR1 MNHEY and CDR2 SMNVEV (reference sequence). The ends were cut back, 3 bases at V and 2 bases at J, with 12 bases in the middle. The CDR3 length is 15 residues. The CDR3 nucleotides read TGTGCCAGCAGTTTGGGGGGAGCACACACAGATACGCAGTATTTT. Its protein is CASSLGGAHTDTQYF.

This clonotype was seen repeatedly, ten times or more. The CDR3 region has the DNA TGCAGTGCTAGAGAGGCCCGGGGACAGCAAAATTCACCCCTCCACTTT. Its protein is CSAREARGQQNSPLHF. The chain uses TRBV20-1 and TRBJ1-6; 7 nucleotides line up with TRBD1. From germline, CDR1 is DFQATT and CDR2 SNEGSKA (reference sequence). With V trimmed by 0 bases and J by 7 bases, 9 bases remained unmatched. The CDR3 runs 16 residues.